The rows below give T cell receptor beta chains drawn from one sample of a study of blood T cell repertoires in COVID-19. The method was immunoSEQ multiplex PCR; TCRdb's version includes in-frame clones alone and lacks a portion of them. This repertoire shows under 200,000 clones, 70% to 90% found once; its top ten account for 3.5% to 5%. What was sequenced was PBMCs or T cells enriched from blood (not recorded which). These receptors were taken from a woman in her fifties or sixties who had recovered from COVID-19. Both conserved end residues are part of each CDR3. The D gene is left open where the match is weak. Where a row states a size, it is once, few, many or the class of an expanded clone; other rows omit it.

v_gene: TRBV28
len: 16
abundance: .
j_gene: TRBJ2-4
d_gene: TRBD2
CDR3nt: TGTGCCAGCAGTACACTAGCGGACCTAGCCAAAAACATTCAGTACTTC
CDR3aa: CASSTLADLAKNIQYF

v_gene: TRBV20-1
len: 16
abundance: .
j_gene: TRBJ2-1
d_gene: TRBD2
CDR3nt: TGCAGTGCTAGTGATGGGTCTGCTAGCGGGGGAAATGAGCAGTTCTTC
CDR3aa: CSASDGSASGGNEQFF

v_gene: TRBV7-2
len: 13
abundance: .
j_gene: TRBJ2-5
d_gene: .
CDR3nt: TGTGCCAGCAGCTTTACGGAGGGGGAGACCCAGTACTTC
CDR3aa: CASSFTEGETQYF

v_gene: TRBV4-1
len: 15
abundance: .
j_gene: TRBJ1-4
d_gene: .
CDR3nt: TGCGCCAGCAGCAAGACAGGCTCCCCTAATGAAAAACTGTTTTTT
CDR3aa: CASSKTGSPNEKLFF

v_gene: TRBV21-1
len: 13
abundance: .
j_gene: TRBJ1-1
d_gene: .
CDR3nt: TGTGCCAGCACCTCTCGGCGGGGGGCTGAAGCTTTCTTT
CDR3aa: CASTSRRGAEAFF

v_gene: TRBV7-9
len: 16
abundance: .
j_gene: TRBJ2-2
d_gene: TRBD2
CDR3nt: TGTGCCAGCAGCTTAGGGCTAGCGGGGAACACCGGGGAGCTGTTTTTT
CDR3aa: CASSLGLAGNTGELFF

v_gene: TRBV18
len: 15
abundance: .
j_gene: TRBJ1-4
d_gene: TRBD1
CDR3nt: TGTGCCAGCTCCCCCGGGACAGGGGGGAATGAAAAACTGTTTTTT
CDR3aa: CASSPGTGGNEKLFF

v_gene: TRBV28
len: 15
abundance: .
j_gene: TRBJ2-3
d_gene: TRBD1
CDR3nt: TGTGCCAGCAGGGGGTGGGAACAGGGGGCAGATACGCAGTATTTT
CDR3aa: CASRGWEQGADTQYF

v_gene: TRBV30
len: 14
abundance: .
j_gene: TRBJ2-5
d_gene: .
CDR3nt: TGTGCCTGGAGTGTAGACAGGCACCAAGAGACCCAGTACTTC
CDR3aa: CAWSVDRHQETQYF

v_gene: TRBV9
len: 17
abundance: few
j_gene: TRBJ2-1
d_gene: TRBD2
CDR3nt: TGTGCCAGCAGCCCCCGGTTCCCGGGGGACTACTACAATGAGCAGTTCTTC
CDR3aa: CASSPRFPGDYYNEQFF

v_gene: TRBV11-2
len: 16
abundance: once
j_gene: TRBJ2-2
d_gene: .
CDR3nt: TGTGCCAGCAGCTCTCATTCTCTATCGGGGACCGGGGAGCTGTTTTTT
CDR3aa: CASSSHSLSGTGELFF

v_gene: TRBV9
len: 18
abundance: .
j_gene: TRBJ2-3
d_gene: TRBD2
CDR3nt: TGTGCCAGCAGCTTCCGGGGACTAGCGGGGGACGGGACAGATACGCAGTATTTT
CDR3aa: CASSFRGLAGDGTDTQYF

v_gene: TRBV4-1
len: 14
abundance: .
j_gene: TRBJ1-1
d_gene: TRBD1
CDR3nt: TGCGCCAGCAGCCTGACAGGGGGGAACACTGAAGCTTTCTTT
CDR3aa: CASSLTGGNTEAFF

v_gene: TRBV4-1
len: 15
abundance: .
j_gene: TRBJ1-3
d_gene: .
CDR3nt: TGCGCCAGCAGCCAGATAGGAGGCTCTGGAAACACCATATATTTT
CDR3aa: CASSQIGGSGNTIYF

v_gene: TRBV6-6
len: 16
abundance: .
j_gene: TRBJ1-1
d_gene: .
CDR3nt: TGTGCCAGCAGTACCCCCTATATGGGCATGAACACTGAAGCTTTCTTT
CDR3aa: CASSTPYMGMNTEAFF

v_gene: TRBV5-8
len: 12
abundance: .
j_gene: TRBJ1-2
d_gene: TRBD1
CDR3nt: TGTGCCAGCAGATTCCGGGACAGGGGCTACACCTTC
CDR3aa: CASRFRDRGYTF

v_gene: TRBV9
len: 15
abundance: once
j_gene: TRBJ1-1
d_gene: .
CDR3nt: TGTGCCAGCAGCGCGGGGGGTGCCATGAACACTGAAGCTTTCTTT
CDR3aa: CASSAGGAMNTEAFF

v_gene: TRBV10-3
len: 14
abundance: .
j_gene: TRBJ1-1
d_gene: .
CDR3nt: TGTGCCATCAGTGAGTCCGGGAAATGGACTGAAGCTTTCTTT
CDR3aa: CAISESGKWTEAFF

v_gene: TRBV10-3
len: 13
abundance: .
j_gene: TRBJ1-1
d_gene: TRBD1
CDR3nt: TGTGCCATCAAGGACAGGCCGAACACTGAAGCTTTCTTT
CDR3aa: CAIKDRPNTEAFF

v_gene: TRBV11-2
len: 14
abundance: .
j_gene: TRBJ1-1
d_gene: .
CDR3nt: TGTGCCAGCAGCCTGGGGGGTAGGGACACTGAAGCTTTCTTT
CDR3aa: CASSLGGRDTEAFF

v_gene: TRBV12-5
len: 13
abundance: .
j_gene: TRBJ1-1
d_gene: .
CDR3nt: TGTGCTAGTGGTCCCGACTGGGGGGGTGAAGCTTTCTTT
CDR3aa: CASGPDWGGEAFF

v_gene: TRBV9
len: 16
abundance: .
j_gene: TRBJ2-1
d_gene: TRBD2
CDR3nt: TGTGCCAGCAGCGTTGGGACTAGCGGGCCTTACAATGAGCAGTTCTTC
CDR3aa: CASSVGTSGPYNEQFF

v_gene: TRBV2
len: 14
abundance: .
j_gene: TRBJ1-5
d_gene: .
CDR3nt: TGTGCCAGCAGTGAGAGGACAGAGAATCAGCCCCAGCATTTT
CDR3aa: CASSERTENQPQHF

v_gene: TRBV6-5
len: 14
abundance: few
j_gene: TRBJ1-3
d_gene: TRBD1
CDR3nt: TGTGCCAGCAGTTGGACAGGGGAGCAAAACACCATATATTTT
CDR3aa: CASSWTGEQNTIYF

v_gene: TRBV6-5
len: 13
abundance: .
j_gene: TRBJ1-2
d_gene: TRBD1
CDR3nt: TGTGCCAGCAGACAGGGGGGACTCTATGGCTACACCTTC
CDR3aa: CASRQGGLYGYTF

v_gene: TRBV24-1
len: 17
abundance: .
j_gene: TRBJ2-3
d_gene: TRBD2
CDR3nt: TGTGCCACCAGTGACCCCCTAGCGGGAGGGAGCACAGATACGCAGTATTTT
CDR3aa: CATSDPLAGGSTDTQYF

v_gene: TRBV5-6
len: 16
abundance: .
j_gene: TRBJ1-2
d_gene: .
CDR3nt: TGTGCCAGCAGCGCCGCCGGGACAAACTCTAACTATGGCTACACCTTC
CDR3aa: CASSAAGTNSNYGYTF

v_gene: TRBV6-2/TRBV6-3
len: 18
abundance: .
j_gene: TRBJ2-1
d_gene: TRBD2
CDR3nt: TGTGCCAGCAGTTGGAAGGGGACTAGCGGGCTTCGATTTGGTGAGCAGTTCTTC
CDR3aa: CASSWKGTSGLRFGEQFF

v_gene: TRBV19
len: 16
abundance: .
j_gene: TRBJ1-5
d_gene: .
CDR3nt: TGTGCCAGTAGTATAGTTCAGGGACACCCCAATCAGCCCCAGCATTTT
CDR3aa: CASSIVQGHPNQPQHF

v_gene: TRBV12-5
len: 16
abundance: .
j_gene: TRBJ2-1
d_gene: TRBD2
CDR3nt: TGTGCTAGTGGTTACCCCGGGGGGAGGCCGGACAATGAGCAGTTCTTC
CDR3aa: CASGYPGGRPDNEQFF

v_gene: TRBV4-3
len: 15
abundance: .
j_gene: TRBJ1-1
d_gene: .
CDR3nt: TGCGCCAGCAGCCAAGGTGGAGGGGTGAACACTGAAGCTTTCTTT
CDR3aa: CASSQGGGVNTEAFF

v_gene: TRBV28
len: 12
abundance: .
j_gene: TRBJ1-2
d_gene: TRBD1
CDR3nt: TGTGCCAGCAGTTCGACAGGGGTTGGCTACACCTTC
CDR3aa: CASSSTGVGYTF

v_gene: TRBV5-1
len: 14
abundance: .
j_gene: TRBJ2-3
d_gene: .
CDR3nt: TGCGCCAGCACCCAACAACCCGCGGGGGATACGCAGTATTTT
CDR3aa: CASTQQPAGDTQYF

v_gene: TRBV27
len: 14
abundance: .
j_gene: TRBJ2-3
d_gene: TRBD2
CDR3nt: TGTGCCAGCAGTCTCGGGGGGGGCACAGATACGCAGTATTTT
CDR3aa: CASSLGGGTDTQYF

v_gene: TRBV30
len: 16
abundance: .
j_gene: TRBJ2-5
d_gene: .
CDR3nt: TGTGCCTGGAGTGTGGGGGGAGGCGGGGTTCAAGAGACCCAGTACTTC
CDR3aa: CAWSVGGGGVQETQYF

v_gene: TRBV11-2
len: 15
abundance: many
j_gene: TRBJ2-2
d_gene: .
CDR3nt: TGTGCCAGCAGCTTAGGACAGTCGTTTACCGGGGAGCTGTTTTTT
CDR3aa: CASSLGQSFTGELFF

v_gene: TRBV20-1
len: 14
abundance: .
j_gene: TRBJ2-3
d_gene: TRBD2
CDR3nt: TGCAGTGCCAGTCCGGGACTAGACTCCAATACGCAGTATTTT
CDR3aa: CSASPGLDSNTQYF

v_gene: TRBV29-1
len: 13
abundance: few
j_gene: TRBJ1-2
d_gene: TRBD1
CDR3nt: TGCAGCGTTGATAAGTTGACAGGGGCAGGCTACACCTTC
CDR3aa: CSVDKLTGAGYTF

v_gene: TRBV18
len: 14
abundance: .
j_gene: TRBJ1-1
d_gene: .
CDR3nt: TGTGCCAGCTCACCCCAGGGTGAAAACACTGAAGCTTTCTTT
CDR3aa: CASSPQGENTEAFF

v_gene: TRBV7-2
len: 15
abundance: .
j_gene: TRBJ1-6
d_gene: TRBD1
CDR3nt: TGTGCCAGCAGCCCCACGACAGGGCATAATTCACCCCTCCACTTT
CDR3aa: CASSPTTGHNSPLHF

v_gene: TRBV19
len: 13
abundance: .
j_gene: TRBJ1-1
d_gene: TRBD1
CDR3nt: TGTGCCGGATCGCAGGGGGTTGGCACTGAAGCTTTCTTT
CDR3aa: CAGSQGVGTEAFF

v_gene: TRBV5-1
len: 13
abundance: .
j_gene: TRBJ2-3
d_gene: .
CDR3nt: TGCGCCAGCAGCTTACAGGGAACAGATACGCAGTATTTT
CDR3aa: CASSLQGTDTQYF

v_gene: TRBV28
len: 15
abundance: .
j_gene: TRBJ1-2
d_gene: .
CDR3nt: TGTGCCAGCAGTTTATTAGGGGTGGGGGCGAGTGGCTACACCTTC
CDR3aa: CASSLLGVGASGYTF

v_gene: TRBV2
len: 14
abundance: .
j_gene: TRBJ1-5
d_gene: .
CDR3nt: TGTGCCAGCAGTGTCCGGACGGGGAATCAGCCCCAGCATTTT
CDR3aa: CASSVRTGNQPQHF

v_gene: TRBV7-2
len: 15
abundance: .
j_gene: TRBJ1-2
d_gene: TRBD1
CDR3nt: TGTGCCAGCAGCATTAGACAGGGCCCCAACTATGGCTACACCTTC
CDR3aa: CASSIRQGPNYGYTF

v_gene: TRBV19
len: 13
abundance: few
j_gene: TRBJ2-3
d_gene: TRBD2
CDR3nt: TGTGCCAGTAGTGTTGGACTAGCGGACACGCAGTATTTT
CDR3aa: CASSVGLADTQYF

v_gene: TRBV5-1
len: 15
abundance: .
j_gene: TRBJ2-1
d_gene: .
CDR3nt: TGCGCCAGCAGCTTCTCAGGGCGCTCCTACAATGAGCAGTTCTTC
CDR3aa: CASSFSGRSYNEQFF

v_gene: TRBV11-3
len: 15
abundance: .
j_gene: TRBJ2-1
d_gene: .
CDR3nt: TGTGCCAGCAGCCCGGGGGTTAGCTCCTACAATGAGCAGTTCTTC
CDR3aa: CASSPGVSSYNEQFF

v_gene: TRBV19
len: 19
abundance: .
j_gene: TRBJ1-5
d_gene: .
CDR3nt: TGTGCCAGTAGTAAAGGCCCTGGCACAGGGTCGATGAGCAATCAGCCCCAGCATTTT
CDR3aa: CASSKGPGTGSMSNQPQHF

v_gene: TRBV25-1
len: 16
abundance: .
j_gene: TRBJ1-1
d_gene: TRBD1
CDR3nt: TGTGCCAGCAGTGAATACGGCAGGGGGCGAAGCACTGAAGCTTTCTTT
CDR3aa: CASSEYGRGRSTEAFF

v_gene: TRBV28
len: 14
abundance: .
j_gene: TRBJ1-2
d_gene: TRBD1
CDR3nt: TGTGCCAGCAGGATTACAGGGGAGGCCTATGGCTACACCTTC
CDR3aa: CASRITGEAYGYTF

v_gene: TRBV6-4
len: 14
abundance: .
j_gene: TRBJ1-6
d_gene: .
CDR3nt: TGTGCCAGCAGCCTGACTGGGCAGGGTTATCCCCTCCACTTT
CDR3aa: CASSLTGQGYPLHF

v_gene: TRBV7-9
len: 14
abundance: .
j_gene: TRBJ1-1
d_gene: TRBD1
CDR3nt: TGTGCCAGCAGCGAAAGGACAGGGGCGAAGGAAGCTTTCTTT
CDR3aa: CASSERTGAKEAFF

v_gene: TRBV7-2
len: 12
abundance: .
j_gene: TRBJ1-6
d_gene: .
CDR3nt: TGTGCCAGCAGTACAGGGAATTCACCCCTCCACTTT
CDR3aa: CASSTGNSPLHF

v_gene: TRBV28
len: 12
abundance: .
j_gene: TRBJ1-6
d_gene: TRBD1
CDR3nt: TGTGCCAGCAGTTTCGACAGGGCACCCCTCCACTTT
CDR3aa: CASSFDRAPLHF